This TCR beta chain was captured by sequencing in a study of molecular identifiers for immune sequencing clone quantification. CDR3 length equals 15 residues. The germline gives CDR1 MNHNY, CDR2 SVGAGI (reference sequence). A word on this clonotype: At one end, the junction sequence differs from germline, possibly due to a read error.

TCRdb re-derived calls from the PCR reads in MiXCR, one entry per CDR3 protein. The sample lists some 680,000 distinct CDR3 sequences, about 25% occurring once. This chain connects TRBV6-6 to TRBJ2-2, with 8 bases fitting TRBD1. The clonotype comes from a human donor in good health. Some libraries in this study had Jurkat cell RNA spiked in. Sequencing input: naive CD8+ T cells from blood, with Jurkat cell RNA spiked in. Regarding subset: FACS-sorted CD8+CD4-CCR7+CD45RA+ naive T cells. CDR3 sequence reads: CASGYLDRATGELFF. The CDR3 DNA follows: TGTGCCAGCGGTTACCTGGACAGGGCCACCGGGGAGCTGTTTTTT.